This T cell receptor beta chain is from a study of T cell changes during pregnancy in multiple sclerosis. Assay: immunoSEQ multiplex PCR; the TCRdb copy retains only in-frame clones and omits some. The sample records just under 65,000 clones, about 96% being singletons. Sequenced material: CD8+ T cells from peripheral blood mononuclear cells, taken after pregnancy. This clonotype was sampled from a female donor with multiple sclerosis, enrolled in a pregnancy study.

Here the CDR3 reads CASSLNPGGRGTFF. DNA for the CDR3: TGTGCCAGCAGCTTAAATCCTGGGGGACGCGGGACTTTCTTT. V and J are TRBV27 and TRBJ1-1; a possible D gene is TRBD1 (5 bases). The CDR3 totals 14 residues. The germline CDR1 and CDR2 sequences are MNHEY and SMNVEV (reference sequence). The ends were cut back, 6 bases at V and 12 bases at J, with 23 bases in the middle.